This T cell receptor (beta chain) comes out of a study of blood T cell repertoires in COVID-19. Study-wide context: Samples taken during acute and convalescent COVID-19 were collected in the United States, Italy and Spain. Sources were T cells, B-cell-depleted T cells, or PBMCs; the material itself was cDNA or gDNA.

As handled by the study authors: Counts of nucleated cells, estimated from reference gene primer amplification, were obtained. Generated by immunoSEQ multiplex PCR, the TCRdb table keeps only in-frame clones and is missing some. D and trimming come from the DNA, and the V and J calls and clone size come from that table. The sample shows hundreds of thousands of clones, about 90% of them seen only once. CDR1 SEHNR and CDR2 FQNEAQ come from the germline V gene (reference sequence). CDR3 length: 14 residues. V was trimmed by 6 bases and J by 0 bases, leaving 11 bases between them. Patients of the Seattle cohort, enrolled during active infection, were followed longitudinally.

Source material: peripheral blood. This chain links TRBV7-9 with TRBJ1-2, with no clear D. This clonotype was sampled from a woman aged 55-70 years with COVID-19, enrolled during active disease. The CDR3 nucleotides read TGTGCCAGCAGTCCACTAGGATCTAACTATGGCTACACCTTC. Translating it yields CASSPLGSNYGYTF.